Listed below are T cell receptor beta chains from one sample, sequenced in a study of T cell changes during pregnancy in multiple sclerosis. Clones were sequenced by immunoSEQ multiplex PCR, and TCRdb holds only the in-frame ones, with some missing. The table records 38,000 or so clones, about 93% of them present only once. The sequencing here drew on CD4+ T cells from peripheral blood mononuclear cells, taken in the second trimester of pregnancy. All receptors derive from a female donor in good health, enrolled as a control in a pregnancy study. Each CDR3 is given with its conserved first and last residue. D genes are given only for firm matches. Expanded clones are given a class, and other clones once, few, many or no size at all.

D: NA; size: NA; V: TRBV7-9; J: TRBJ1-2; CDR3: CASSLPGDHGYTF; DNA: TGTGCCAGCAGCTTACCAGGGGACCATGGCTACACCTTC
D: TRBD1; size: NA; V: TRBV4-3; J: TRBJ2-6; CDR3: CASSQATQGMYSGANVLTF; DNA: TGCGCCAGCAGCCAAGCTACACAGGGGATGTACTCTGGGGCCAACGTCCTGACTTTC
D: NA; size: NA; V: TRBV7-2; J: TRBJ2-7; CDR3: CASGGDSRLTEQYF; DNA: TGTGCCAGCGGAGGGGACAGCCGCTTGACAGAGCAGTACTTC
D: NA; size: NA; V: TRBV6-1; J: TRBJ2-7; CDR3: CASSEVIQGSYEQYF; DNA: TGTGCCAGCAGTGAAGTGATTCAGGGGTCCTACGAGCAGTACTTC
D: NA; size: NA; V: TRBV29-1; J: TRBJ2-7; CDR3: CSAVYRGITSNEQYF; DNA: TGCAGCGCCGTCTATCGGGGTATAACCAGCAACGAGCAGTACTTC
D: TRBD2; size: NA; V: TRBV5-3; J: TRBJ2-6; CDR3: CARSYGGLAGALFSGANVLTF; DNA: TGTGCCAGAAGCTACGGGGGACTAGCGGGGGCCTTATTCTCTGGGGCCAACGTCCTGACTTTC
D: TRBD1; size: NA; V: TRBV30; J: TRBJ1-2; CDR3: CAWSPGQLYGYTF; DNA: TGTGCCTGGAGTCCGGGACAGCTTTATGGCTACACCTTC
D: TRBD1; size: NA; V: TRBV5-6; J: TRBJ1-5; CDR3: CASSFGGTGGYQPQHF; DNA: TGTGCCAGCAGCTTCGGCGGGACAGGGGGGTATCAGCCCCAGCATTTT
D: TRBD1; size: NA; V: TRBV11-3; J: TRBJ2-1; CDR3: CASSKSGTGFVYEQFF; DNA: TGTGCCAGCAGCAAGTCCGGGACAGGTTTTGTGTATGAGCAGTTCTTC
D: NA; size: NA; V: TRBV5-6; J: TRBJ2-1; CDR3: CASRGSGAQYNEQFF; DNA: TGTGCCAGCAGGGGTTCAGGGGCGCAATACAATGAGCAGTTCTTC
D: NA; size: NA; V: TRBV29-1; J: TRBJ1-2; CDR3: CSVDRGGKGYTF; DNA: TGCAGCGTGGACCGGGGTGGGAAAGGCTACACCTTC
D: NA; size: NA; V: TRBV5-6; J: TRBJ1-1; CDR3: CASKGGGGGRITEAFF; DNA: TGTGCCAGCAAGGGGGGCGGGGGAGGGAGGATCACTGAAGCTTTCTTT
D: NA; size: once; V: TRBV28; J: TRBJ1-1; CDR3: CASSLRVGVQAFF; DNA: TGTGCCAGCAGTTTAAGGGTCGGGGTTCAAGCTTTCTTT
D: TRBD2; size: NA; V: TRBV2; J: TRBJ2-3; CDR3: CASVTGGPHTQYF; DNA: TGTGCCAGTGTGACGGGGGGGCCCCATACGCAGTATTTT
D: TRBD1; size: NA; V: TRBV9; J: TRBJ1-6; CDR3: CASSVQGVNSPLHF; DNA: TGTGCCAGCAGCGTACAGGGGGTCAATTCACCCCTCCACTTT
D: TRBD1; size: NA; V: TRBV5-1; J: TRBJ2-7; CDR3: CASSGQGGSYEQYF; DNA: TGCGCCAGCAGCGGACAGGGGGGAAGTTACGAGCAGTACTTC
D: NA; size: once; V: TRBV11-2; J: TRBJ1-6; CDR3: CASSARVSNSPLHF; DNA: TGTGCCAGCAGCGCCAGGGTTTCAAATTCACCCCTCCACTTT
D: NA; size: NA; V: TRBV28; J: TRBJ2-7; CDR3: CASSLENPYEQYF; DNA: TGTGCCAGCAGTTTAGAGAATCCCTACGAGCAGTACTTC
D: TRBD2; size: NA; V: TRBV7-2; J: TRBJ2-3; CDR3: CASTPPGLAGGVSAEGQYF; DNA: TGTGCCAGCACGCCCCCGGGACTAGCGGGGGGGGTCTCGGCCGAGGGGCAGTATTTT
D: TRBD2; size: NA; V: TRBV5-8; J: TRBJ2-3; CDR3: CAGQRGGTDTQYF; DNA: TGTGCCGGTCAACGGGGGGGCACAGATACGCAGTATTTT
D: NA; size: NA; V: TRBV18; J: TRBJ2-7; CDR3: CASSPLDRSYEQYF; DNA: TGTGCCAGCTCACCATTAGACAGATCCTACGAGCAGTACTTC
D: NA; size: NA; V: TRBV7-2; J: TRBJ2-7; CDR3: CASSLGLLQGDEQYF; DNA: TGTGCCAGCAGCCTGGGACTTCTTCAGGGCGACGAGCAGTACTTC
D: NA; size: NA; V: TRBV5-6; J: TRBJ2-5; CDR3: CASSLLQGIYFQETQYF; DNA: TGTGCCAGCAGCTTGTTACAGGGAATCTATTTCCAAGAGACCCAGTACTTC
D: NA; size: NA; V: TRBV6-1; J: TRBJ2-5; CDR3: CASSEALTGGGGTQYF; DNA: TGTGCCAGCAGTGAAGCCCTAACCGGGGGAGGTGGGACCCAGTACTTC
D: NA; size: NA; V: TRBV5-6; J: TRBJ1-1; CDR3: CASSLAPGTFEAFF; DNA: TGTGCCAGCAGCTTGGCACCCGGGACATTCGAAGCTTTCTTT
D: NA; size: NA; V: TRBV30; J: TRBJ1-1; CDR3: CAWSGGPTEAFF; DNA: TGTGCCTGGAGTGGCGGTCCCACTGAAGCTTTCTTT
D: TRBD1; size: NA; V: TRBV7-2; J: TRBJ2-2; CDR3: CASRSSGTGGTGELFF; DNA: TGTGCCAGCAGATCCTCCGGGACAGGTGGGACCGGGGAGCTGTTTTTT
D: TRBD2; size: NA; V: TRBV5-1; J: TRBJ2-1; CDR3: CASRAGTSGYNEQFF; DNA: TGCGCCAGCAGAGCCGGGACTAGCGGTTACAATGAGCAGTTCTTC
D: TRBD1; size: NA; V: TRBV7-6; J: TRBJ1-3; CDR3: CASSLAGGTGGAGNTIYF; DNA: TGTGCCAGCAGCTTAGCCGGCGGGACAGGGGGCGCGGGAAACACCATATATTTT
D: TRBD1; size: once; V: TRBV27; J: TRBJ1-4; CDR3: CASRTDRGREKLFF; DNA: TGTGCCAGCAGGACGGACAGGGGCAGGGAAAAACTGTTTTTT
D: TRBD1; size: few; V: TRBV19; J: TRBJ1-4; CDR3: CASRVGRGEKLFF; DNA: TGTGCCAGTAGAGTGGGCAGGGGGGAAAAACTGTTTTTT
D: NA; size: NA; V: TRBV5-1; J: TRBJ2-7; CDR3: CASSLEGRAGYEQYF; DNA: TGCGCCAGCAGCTTGGAGGGCAGGGCAGGATACGAGCAGTACTTC
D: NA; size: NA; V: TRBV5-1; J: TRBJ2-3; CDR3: CASSLNPADTQYF; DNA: TGCGCCAGCAGCTTGAATCCCGCAGATACGCAGTATTTT
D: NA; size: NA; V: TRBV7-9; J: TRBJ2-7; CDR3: CASSLALAGYEQYF; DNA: TGTGCCAGCAGCCTAGCACTAGCTGGCTACGAGCAGTACTTC
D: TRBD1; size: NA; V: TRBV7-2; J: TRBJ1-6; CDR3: CASRGQGNSPLHF; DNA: TGTGCCAGCAGAGGACAGGGGAATTCACCCCTCCACTTT
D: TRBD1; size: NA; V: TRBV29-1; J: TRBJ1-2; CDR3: CSETGTGLGYTF; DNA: TGCAGCGAGACCGGGACAGGGCTGGGCTACACCTTC
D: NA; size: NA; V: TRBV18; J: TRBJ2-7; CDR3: CASSPTTISGEQYF; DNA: TGTGCCAGCTCACCCACAACGATCTCGGGGGAGCAGTACTTC
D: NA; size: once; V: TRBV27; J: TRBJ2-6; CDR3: CASSPRVTGANVLTF; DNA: TGTGCCAGCAGTCCCAGGGTGACTGGGGCCAACGTCCTGACTTTC
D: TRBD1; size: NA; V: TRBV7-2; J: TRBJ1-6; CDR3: CASSYATGANSPLHF; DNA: TGTGCCAGCAGTTACGCGACAGGGGCGAATTCACCCCTCCACTTT
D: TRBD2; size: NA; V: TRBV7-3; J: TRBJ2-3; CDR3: CASSEGAGGADTQYF; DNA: TGTGCCAGCAGCGAAGGGGCGGGGGGGGCAGATACGCAGTATTTT
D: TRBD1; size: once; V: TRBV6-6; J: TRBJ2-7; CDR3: CASSYSALTGNYEQYF; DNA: TGTGCCAGCAGTTACTCCGCGTTGACAGGGAACTACGAGCAGTACTTC
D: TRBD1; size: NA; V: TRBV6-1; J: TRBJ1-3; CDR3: CASSGEGTGSGNTIYF; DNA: TGTGCCAGCAGTGGAGAAGGGACAGGGTCTGGAAACACCATATATTTT
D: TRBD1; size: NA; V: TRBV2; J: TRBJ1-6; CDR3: CASRQGEQSPLHF; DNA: TGTGCCAGCCGACAGGGAGAACAGTCACCCCTCCACTTT
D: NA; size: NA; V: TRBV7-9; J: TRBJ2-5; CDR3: CASSLEGAGQETQYF; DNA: TGTGCCAGCAGCTTAGAGGGCGCAGGGCAAGAGACCCAGTACTTC
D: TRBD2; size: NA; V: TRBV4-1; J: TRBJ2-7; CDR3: CASSQGEGTAYEQYF; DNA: TGCGCCAGCAGCCAAGGGGAGGGTACTGCCTACGAGCAGTACTTC
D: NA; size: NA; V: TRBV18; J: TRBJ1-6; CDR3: CASSPYPPVLDNSPLHF; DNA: TGTGCCAGCTCACCATACCCTCCGGTCCTAGATAATTCACCCCTCCACTTT
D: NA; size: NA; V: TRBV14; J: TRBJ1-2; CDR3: CASSQAAGTPGPYGYTF; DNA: TGTGCCAGCAGCCAAGCGGCCGGGACTCCTGGACCATATGGCTACACCTTC
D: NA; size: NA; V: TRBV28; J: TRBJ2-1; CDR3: CASSLRLAHEQFF; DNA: TGTGCCAGCAGTTTAAGGCTAGCCCATGAGCAGTTCTTC
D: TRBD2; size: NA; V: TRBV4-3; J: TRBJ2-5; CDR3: CASSRLAGGETQYF; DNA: TGCGCCAGCAGCCGACTAGCGGGCGGAGAGACCCAGTACTTC
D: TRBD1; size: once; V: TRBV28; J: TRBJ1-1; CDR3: CASKSGQGTTEAFF; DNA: TGTGCCAGCAAGAGTGGACAGGGGACCACTGAAGCTTTCTTT
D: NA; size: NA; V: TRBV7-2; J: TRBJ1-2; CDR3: CASSLAPTNYGYTF; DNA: TGTGCCAGCAGCTTAGCTCCTACTAACTATGGCTACACCTTC
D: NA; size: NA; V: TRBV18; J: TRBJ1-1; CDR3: CASSPGLSFEAFF; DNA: TGTGCCAGCTCCCCAGGACTTTCCTTTGAAGCTTTCTTT
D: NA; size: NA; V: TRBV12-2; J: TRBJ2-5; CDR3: CASRELVQGAGWETQYF; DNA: TGTGCAAGTCGCGAGTTGGTACAGGGAGCCGGTTGGGAGACCCAGTACTTC
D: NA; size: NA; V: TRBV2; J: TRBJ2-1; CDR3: CASSEQDFRQFF; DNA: TGTGCCAGCAGTGAACAGGACTTCCGACAGTTCTTC
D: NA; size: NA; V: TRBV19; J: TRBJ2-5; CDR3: CASSRGIQETQYF; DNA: TGTGCCAGTAGTCGAGGGATCCAAGAGACCCAGTACTTC
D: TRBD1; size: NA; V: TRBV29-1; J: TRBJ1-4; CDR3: CSVGGTGVNEKLFF; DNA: TGCAGCGTTGGTGGGACAGGGGTTAATGAAAAACTGTTTTTT
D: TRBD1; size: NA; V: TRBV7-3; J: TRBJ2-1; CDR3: CASSLGQPSYNEQFF; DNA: TGTGCCAGCAGCTTGGGACAGCCCTCCTACAATGAGCAGTTCTTC